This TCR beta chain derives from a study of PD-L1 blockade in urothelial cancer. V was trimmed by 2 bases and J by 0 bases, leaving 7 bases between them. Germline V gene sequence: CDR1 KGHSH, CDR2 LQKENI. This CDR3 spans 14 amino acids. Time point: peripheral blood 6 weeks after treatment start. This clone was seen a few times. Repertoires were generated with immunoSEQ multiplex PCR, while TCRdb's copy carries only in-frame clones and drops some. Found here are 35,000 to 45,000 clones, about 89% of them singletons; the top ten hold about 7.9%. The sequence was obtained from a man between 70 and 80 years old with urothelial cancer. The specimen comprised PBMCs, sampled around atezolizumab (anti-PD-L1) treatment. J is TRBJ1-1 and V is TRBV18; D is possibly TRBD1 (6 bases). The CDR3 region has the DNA TGTGCCAGCTCACCAGGACAGATGAACACTGAAGCTTTCTTT. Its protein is CASSPGQMNTEAFF.